This T cell receptor beta chain was obtained from a study of siplizumab effects on memory and regulatory T cells. Study-wide findings and caveats: Treg origin accounted for an average of around 69% of mappable alloreactive CD4+ clones with siplizumab and 25% to 30% in controls. A significant reduction in alloreactive sequences traceable to unstimulated CD4+ memory cells was produced by siplizumab.

Assaying covered 75,000 to 100,000 TCR templates per sample. Profiling relied on immunoSEQ multiplex PCR, and the TCRdb table lists in-frame clones only, not all of them. This table has around 99,000 clones, approximately 90% appearing once. Points on this clone: Its target is unknown.

The CDR3 is made up of 17 amino acids. Germline loops: CDR1 MNHEY, CDR2 SMNVEV (reference sequence). The V end was cut by 2 bases, the J end by 4 bases, with 20 bases between. The clonotype was recovered from a human donor in good health. Sequencing input: Tregs sorted from blood. The J gene is TRBJ1-2, the V gene TRBV27; weak D call: TRBD1 (5 bases). The CDR3 nucleotides are TGTGCCAGCAGTTTACGGCGAAACCGGGGCCTCATCTATGGCTACACCTTC. Translation gives CASSLRRNRGLIYGYTF.